The 13 T cell receptor beta chains reported below all come from one sample, sequenced in a study of patients and donors after allogeneic stem cell transplantation (TCRdb year 2020). The method behind the library was RT-PCR. Sequencing was performed on a NextSeq 550. TCRdb trimmed public reads at Q25 via fastp, called clones via MiXCR and kept in-frame beta chains. Rows are combined by CDR3 protein, so each entry shows the most common genes and DNA. The table for this sample lists about 40,000 distinct CDR3 sequences; under 40% of them were counted only once. The ten largest clones represent 60% to 80% of the sample. Sequences were obtained from blood, either unsorted or a sorted T cell fraction (not recorded which). These receptor sequences come from a human donor who was either an allogeneic HSCT recipient or a stem cell or donor lymphocyte infusion donor (not recorded which). It is not recorded whose cells these are; they may come from a transplant donor.

J is TRBJ2-2 and V is TRBV7-2; D call uncertain. V was trimmed by 7 bases and J by 8 bases, leaving 11 bases between them. From germline, CDR1 is SGHTA and CDR2 FQGNSA. CDR3 size: 12 residues. CDR3 DNA sequence: TGTGCCAGCATCCCTCGTTCAGGGGAGCTGTTTTTT. Its protein product is CASIPRSGELFF.

V is TRBV4-3 and J is TRBJ2-1; D gene ambiguous. The V and J ends lost 1 base and 10 bases respectively, with 14 bases between them. The CDR3 is 14 residues long. CDR1 LGHNA and CDR2 YSLEER come from the germline V gene. The CDR3 spells CASSQGRPTGEQFF. CDR3 in DNA: TGCGCCAGCAGCCAAGGAAGGCCTACCGGAGAGCAGTTCTTC.

V is TRBV5-1 and J is TRBJ2-3, with D hard to call. CDR3 length equals 15 residues. CDR1 and CDR2 (germline): SGHRS, YFSETQ. The germline V and J ends were trimmed by 0 bases and 0 bases, with 8 bases remaining between them. This CDR3 reads CASSLGQASTDTQYF. CDR3 DNA sequence: TGCGCCAGCAGCTTGGGGCAGGCTAGCACAGATACGCAGTATTTT. Full variable domain (missing parts from reference TRBV5-1 and TRBJ2-3): KAGVTQTPRYLIKTRGQQVTLSCSPISGHRSVSWYQQTPGQGLQFLFEYFSETQRNKGNFPGRFSGRQFSNSRSEMNVSTLELGDSALYLCASSLGQASTDTQYFGPGTRLTVL.

The gene calls are TRBV10-2 and TRBJ2-1, with D uncertain. V gave up 5 bases and J gave up 0 bases, with 11 bases separating them. CDR1 and CDR2 (germline): WSHSY, SAAADI. The CDR3 covers 15 residues. The CDR3 DNA follows: TGCGCCAGCAGTTGGGTCGGGTCCTCCTACAATGAGCAGTTCTTC. It specifies CASSWVGSSYNEQFF.

This sequence joins TRBV7-2 and TRBJ1-1, with a possible D match to TRBD1 (6 bases). The ends were cut back, 5 bases at V and 3 bases at J, with 13 bases in the middle. The CDR3 contains 14 residues. Germline loops: CDR1 SGHTA, CDR2 FQGNSA. CDR3: CASSPRDTHTEAFF. The CDR3 nucleotides read TGTGCCAGCAGCCCGCGGGACACCCACACTGAAGCTTTCTTT.

The chain joins TRBV12-3 or TRBV12-4 to TRBJ2-1, with a possible D match to TRBD2 (5 bases). This CDR3 is built from 13 residues. Between the trimmed V and J ends, which lost 5 bases and 8 bases, there was a span of 13 bases. This CDR3 is CASSPGQRDEQFF. CDR3 nucleotide sequence: TGTGCCAGCAGTCCCGGGCAGAGGGATGAGCAGTTCTTC.

The J gene is TRBJ2-2, the V gene TRBV6-6; D is unresolved. Germline V gives CDR1 MNHNY, CDR2 SVGAGI (reference sequence). V lost 2 bases and J lost 4, with 2 bases in between. The CDR3 has 12 amino acids. The CDR3 reads CASSYITGELFF. The CDR3 nucleotides read TGTGCCAGCAGTTACATCACCGGGGAGCTGTTTTTT.

This clonotype was picked up a small number of times. The chain joins TRBV15 to TRBJ2-7, with D possibly being TRBD1 or TRBD2 (5 bases each). Germline V CDR1 and CDR2: LNHNV, YYDKDF (reference sequence). The CDR3 has 14 amino acids. V lost 6 bases to trimming and J lost 2 bases, with 14 bases between them. This CDR3 is CATRRGQVPYEQYF. The CDR3 nucleotides are TGTGCCACCAGACGGGGCCAAGTCCCCTACGAGCAGTACTTC.

V gene TRBV20-1 combines with J gene TRBJ2-1; D may be TRBD1 (6 bases). The germline V gene has CDR1 DFQATT and CDR2 SNEGSKA (reference sequence). The germline V and J ends were trimmed by 2 bases and 0 bases, with 11 bases remaining between them. The CDR3 loop spans 15 amino acids. CDR3 in amino acids: CSARRTESSYNEQFF. DNA for the CDR3: TGCAGTGCTAGACGGACAGAGAGCTCCTACAATGAGCAGTTCTTC.

The sample holds a few counts of this clonotype. DNA of the CDR3: TGTGCCAGCAGCCATACAGGGTTTGGAAACACCATATATTTT. Translation: CASSHTGFGNTIYF. The rearrangement uses TRBV3-1 and TRBJ1-3; D might be TRBD1 (6 bases). V was shortened by 3 bases and J by 3 bases, with 9 bases between the two germline ends. This CDR3 has 14 amino acids. Germline V gene lookup returns CDR1 LGHDT and CDR2 YNNKEL (reference sequence).

This clonotype was counted a few times. The chain couples TRBV5-1 to TRBJ2-7; D not resolved. This CDR3 comprises 11 residues. Trimming left V 3 bases short and J 0 bases short, with 1 base between. Germline V CDR1 and CDR2: SGHRS, YFSETQ. This CDR3 is CASSSSYEQYF. The CDR3 DNA reads TGCGCCAGCAGCTCCTCCTACGAGCAGTACTTC.

This chain joins TRBV5-4 and TRBJ2-6, with D uncertain. Trimming removed 5 bases from V and 0 bases from J, with 6 bases in between. The CDR3 extends over 14 amino acids. Looked up from germline, CDR1 is SGHNT and CDR2 is YYREEE (reference sequence). CDR3 sequence reads: CASRGSSGANVLTF. The DNA for the CDR3 is TGTGCCAGCAGGGGAAGCTCTGGGGCCAACGTCCTGACTTTC.

This clonotype appeared many times. This chain connects TRBV12-3 or TRBV12-4 to TRBJ1-1, with unresolved D. The CDR3 runs 13 residues. Deletions cut 7 bases from V and 5 bases from J, with 14 bases between. The CDR3 loop is CASNRERKTEAFF. Written as DNA, the CDR3 is TGTGCCAGCAATCGCGAAAGGAAGACTGAAGCTTTCTTT.